This T cell receptor (beta chain) was captured in a study of blood T cell repertoires in COVID-19. Sequencing was performed with immunoSEQ multiplex PCR; in TCRdb, only in-frame clones are kept and a portion is missing. Of some 170,000 clones listed, roughly 87% were seen once; the top ten hold about 1.2%. Unmatched junction bases numbered 6, after V lost 2 bases and J lost 4 bases. The CDR3 consists of 15 residues. Germline values: CDR1 SEHNR, CDR2 FQNEAQ (reference sequence). The TCR comes from a human donor with acute COVID-19. The donor label of this sample is uncertain. Sequencing was performed on PBMCs or T cells enriched from blood (not recorded which). The chain recombines TRBV7-9 with TRBJ2-3; 7 bases align to TRBD1. The CDR3 region has the DNA TGTGCCAGCAGCTTAAACAGGGGCCGGGCAGATACGCAGTATTTT. Its protein is CASSLNRGRADTQYF. Full variable domain (outside the CDR3, taken from reference TRBV7-9 and TRBJ2-3): DTGVSQNPRHKITKRGQNVTFRCDPISEHNRLYWYRQTLGQGPEFLTYFQNEAQLEKSRLLSDRFSAERPKGSFSTLEIQRTEQGDSAMYLCASSLNRGRADTQYFGPGTRLTVL.